This record covers a single TCR beta chain. Its antigen is not known. With a much larger clone just one base away, this may be a read error. This sample stems from a study of T cell repertoires in cytomegalovirus infection. The length of the CDR3 is 14 residues. V dropped 4 bases and J dropped 7 bases, with 18 bases sitting between them. CDR1 is SGHRS and CDR2 is YFSETQ in the germline V gene. Each CDR3 protein is one row after TCRdb ran MiXCR on the reads. Of 650,000 to 900,000 distinct CDR3 sequences in the sample, approximately 29% were seen once. The TCR comes from a human donor in good health (CMV status not recorded). Some clones in this sample may be carry-over from other donors' samples. V is TRBV5-1 and J is TRBJ2-7; D might be TRBD1 (5 bases). The specimen comprised cultured CD8+ T cells from PBMCs, sampled from culture after CMV antigen stimulation. The CDR3, as DNA: TGCGCCAGCAGCGGTGGGGTAGGGAAGGGGGAGCAGTACTTC. Translating it yields CASSGGVGKGEQYF.